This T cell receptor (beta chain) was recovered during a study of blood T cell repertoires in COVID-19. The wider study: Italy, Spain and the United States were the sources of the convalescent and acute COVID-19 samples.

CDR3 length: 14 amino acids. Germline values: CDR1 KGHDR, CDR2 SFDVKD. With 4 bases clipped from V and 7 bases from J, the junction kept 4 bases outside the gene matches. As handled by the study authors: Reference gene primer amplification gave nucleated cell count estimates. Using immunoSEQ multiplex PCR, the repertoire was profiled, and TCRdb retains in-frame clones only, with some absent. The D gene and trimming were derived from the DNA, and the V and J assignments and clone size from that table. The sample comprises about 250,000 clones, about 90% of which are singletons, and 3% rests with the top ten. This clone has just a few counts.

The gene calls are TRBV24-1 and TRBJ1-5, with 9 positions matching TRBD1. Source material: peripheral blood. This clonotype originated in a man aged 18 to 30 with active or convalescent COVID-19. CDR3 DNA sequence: TGTGCCACCAGTGAGGGACAGGGAGACCAGCCCCAGCATTTT. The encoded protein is CATSEGQGDQPQHF.